This note documents a single T cell receptor beta chain sequence. Its target is not known. The source of the sample is a study of cytomegalovirus exposure and HLA in healthy donors. Broader study findings: Among TCR sequences, most were rare, though some public TCRs appeared in many donors. Three chains tied to CMV proved CMV antigen-specific in vitro. Sequencing probably produced one cluster of sequence variants that were highly shared. 87-base-pair reads could not separate some V segments, including TRBV6-2 and TRBV6-3.

V was pared by 6 bases and J by 7 bases, with 10 bases between. CDR1 and CDR2 from the germline V gene are MGHDK and SYGVNS. The CDR3 length is 12 residues. The PCR ran on 60 Vbeta and 13 Jbeta primers. Clones were sequenced by immunoSEQ multiplex PCR, and TCRdb holds only the in-frame ones, with some missing. The table shows about 160,000 clones, with around 76% occurring only once. The TCR comes from a female donor in good health and CMV-seronegative. This sequence joins TRBV25-1 and TRBJ1-5; D ambiguous. Specimen: PBMCs. CDR3 protein: CASSLEGQPQHF. CDR3 DNA sequence: TGTGCCAGCAGCCTGGAGGGACAGCCCCAGCATTTT.